The 17 T cell receptor beta chains presented below share a single source sample, sequenced in a study of cytomegalovirus exposure and HLA in healthy donors. Primers included in the PCR were 60 Vbeta and 13 Jbeta primers. Assay used: immunoSEQ multiplex PCR; TCRdb lists only in-frame clones, some missing. The data contain around 150,000 clones, under 10% of them singletons. Sequenced input: PBMCs. The receptors come from a woman aged 35 to 49 in good health and CMV-seropositive.

The chain links TRBV29-1 to TRBJ2-4; a weak D match, TRBD2 (7 bases). The CDR3 is 14 residues long. Trimming removed 6 bases at V and 5 bases at J, with 17 bases between. From germline, CDR1 is SQVTM and CDR2 ANQGSEA. DNA for the CDR3: TGCAGCGTCGGGCCTGGGGGGGCGGAAAACATTCAGTACTTC. It specifies CSVGPGGAENIQYF. The full variable domain, in which reference TRBV29-1 and TRBJ2-4 provide the parts outside the CDR3, is SAVISQKPSRDICQRGTSLTIQCQVDSQVTMMFWYRQQPGQSLTLIATANQGSEATYESGFVIDKFPISRPNLTFSTLTVSNMSPEDSSIYLCSVGPGGAENIQYFGAGTRLSVL.

Only a few counts were recorded for this clone. The rearrangement joins TRBV7-3 to TRBJ1-2; 7 nucleotides line up with TRBD1. CDR1 is SGHTA, CDR2 FQGTGA, per germline. Trimming at V came to 6 bases and at J to 2 bases, leaving 18 bases not matched to a gene. This CDR3 region has 18 residues. CDR3 DNA: TGTGCCAGCAGTCGATTCGGGACAGACCCCGATGAAAACTATGGCTACACCTTC. It specifies CASSRFGTDPDENYGYTF.

The chain links TRBV7-2 to TRBJ1-6; possibly TRBD1 for D (5 bases). This CDR3 has 15 residues. The V end lost 0 bases, the J end lost 9 bases, and 12 bases lay between the germline ends. Germline assignment: CDR1 SGHTA and CDR2 FQGNSA. Here the CDR3 DNA reads TGTGCCAGCAGCTTAGCCCAGGCTCAGGGTTCACCCCTCCACTTT. Protein product: CASSLAQAQGSPLHF.

This clone was seen a single time. Other DNA sequences of this sample code for an identical CDR3. The V gene is TRBV29-1, the J gene TRBJ2-7; 7 bases agree with TRBD2. CDR3 length: 13 residues. The junction had 12 bases not matched to a gene; V was cut back by 0 bases and J by 13 bases. Germline lookup yields CDR1 SQVTM and CDR2 ANQGSEA. The CDR3 loop is CSVEEGGTPRRYF. CDR3 in DNA: TGCAGCGTTGAAGAGGGAGGGACCCCAAGGCGTTACTTC.

The genes are TRBV5-4 and TRBJ1-2, with TRBD1 matching 7 bases. CDR3 length: 13 amino acids. CDR1 is SGHNT, CDR2 YYREEE, per germline (reference sequence). V dropped 2 bases and J dropped 4; count of bases not matched to a gene: 2. This CDR3 is CASSLQGPYGYTF. CDR3 DNA: TGTGCCAGCAGCTTACAGGGGCCCTATGGCTACACCTTC.

This chain links TRBV11-3 with TRBJ2-7; D is unclear. The germline V and J ends were trimmed by 5 bases and 8 bases, with 13 bases remaining between them. CDR3 length: 12 residues. Germline V lookup: CDR1 SGHNT, CDR2 YENEEA. DNA for the CDR3: TGTGCCAGCAGCCCCGCCCTATCACAGCAGTACTTC. Its protein product is CASSPALSQQYF.

The V and J genes are TRBV2 and TRBJ1-1; 11 bases agree with TRBD1. In germline, CDR1 is SNHLY, CDR2 FYNNEI. V trimming: 1 base; J trimming: 0 bases; junction bases outside the gene matches: 7. The CDR3 length is 18 residues. The CDR3 protein is CASSEVRDRGTMNTEAFF. The CDR3 DNA is TGTGCCAGCAGTGAAGTCCGGGACAGGGGGACTATGAACACTGAAGCTTTCTTT.

The rearrangement joins TRBV6-6 to TRBJ1-6; perhaps TRBD1 as D (5 bases). The CDR3 extends over 14 amino acids. The germline V gene has CDR1 MNHNY and CDR2 SVGAGI (reference sequence). Trimming left V 2 bases short and J 7 bases short, with 9 bases between. As DNA, the CDR3 is TGTGCCAGCAGTTACAAGGGGTCGAATTCACCCCTCCACTTT. This encodes CASSYKGSNSPLHF.

The chain couples TRBV6-1 to TRBJ2-1; 15 positions match TRBD2. The V gene end was trimmed by 4 bases and the J gene end by 8 bases; junction bases not matched to a gene: 6. The CDR3 spans 16 residues. Germline CDR1 and CDR2: MNHNS and SASEGT. Here the CDR3 DNA reads TGTGCCAGCAGTGTTGGGCGGACTAGCGGGGGGGATGAGCAGTTCTTC. The encoded protein is CASSVGRTSGGDEQFF.

The chain couples TRBV4-2 to TRBJ2-2, with D possibly being TRBD2 (7 bases). Germline CDR1 and CDR2: LGHNA and YNFKEQ. The CDR3 is 17 residues long. V was cut by 4 bases and J by 5 bases, with 20 bases left in between. The CDR3 nucleotides read TGTGCCAGCAGCCCTCTCGCGACGGGGGGCGTTACCGGGGAGCTGTTTTTT. Translated: CASSPLATGGVTGELFF.

This clone was picked up a small number of times. V usage is TRBV5-1 and J usage is TRBJ2-5, with 11 bases matching TRBD1. CDR3 length: 16 residues. Germline CDR1 and CDR2: SGHRS and YFSETQ. V was pared by 2 bases and J by 4 bases, with 7 bases of the junction left unmatched. The CDR3 DNA reads TGCGCCAGCAGCTTAGGACAGGGGGCGCTTGGAGAGACCCAGTACTTC. This gives the protein CASSLGQGALGETQYF.

The chain has TRBV2 and TRBJ1-5; a weak D match, TRBD1 (5 bases). With 6 bases removed from V and 0 bases from J, the gap between germline ends came to 15 bases. CDR3 length equals 16 residues. CDR1 and CDR2 from the germline V gene are SNHLY and FYNNEI. The DNA of the CDR3 is TGTGCCAGCAGGGACACCCCGTGGGGTAGCAATCAGCCCCAGCATTTT. It encodes CASRDTPWGSNQPQHF.

Only a few counts were recorded for this clone. This chain links TRBV4-3 with TRBJ2-7, with TRBD2 identical over 15 bases. V trimming: 2 bases; J trimming: 2 bases; junction bases outside the gene matches: 4. Germline V gene sequence: CDR1 LGHNA, CDR2 YSLEER. This CDR3 comprises 17 residues. CDR3 region: CASSQSGLAGGPYEQYF. In nucleotides, the CDR3 is TGCGCCAGCAGCCAAAGCGGACTAGCGGGGGGGCCCTACGAGCAGTACTTC.

CDR3 amino acids: CASSQFSPPYNEQFF. CDR3 nucleotide sequence: TGTGCCAGCAGCCAATTTTCCCCCCCCTACAATGAGCAGTTCTTC. V and J are TRBV7-2 and TRBJ2-1; D not resolved. The CDR3 totals 15 residues. Germline loops: CDR1 SGHTA, CDR2 FQGNSA. Trimming removed 5 bases at V and 2 bases at J, with 13 bases between. Together with reference TRBV7-2 and TRBJ2-1, the CDR3 gives the full variable domain: GAGVSQSPSNKVTEKGKDVELRCDPISGHTALYWYRQSLGQGLEFLIYFQGNSAPDKSGLPSDRFSAERTGGSVSTLTIQRTQQEDSAVYLCASSQFSPPYNEQFFGPGTRLTVL.

This chain links TRBV6-5 with TRBJ2-7; D perhaps matches TRBD2 (6 bases). V lost 7 bases, J lost 4 bases, and 17 bases lay in between. CDR1 is MNHEY and CDR2 is SVGAGI in the germline V gene. This CDR3 comprises 14 residues. The CDR3 DNA sequence: TGTGCCAGCACACAGACCCGGACTACGTACGAGCAGTACTTC. This codes for CASTQTRTTYEQYF.

On this clone: Its ends do not fully match the called genes, so a read error is possible. This rearrangement joins TRBV9 to TRBJ2-7; TRBD2 matches at 14 bases. Per germline, CDR1 SGDLS and CDR2 YYNGEE. The length of the CDR3 is 15 residues. The CDR3 here is CASSAETSGGDEQCF. In nucleotides, the CDR3 is TGTGCCAGCAGCGCCGAGACTAGCGGGGGGGACGAGCAGTGCTTC.

The V gene is TRBV7-9, the J gene TRBJ1-1, with a tentative D call TRBD1 (5 bases). The CDR3 is 14 amino acids. Germline assignment: CDR1 SEHNR and CDR2 FQNEAQ (reference sequence). V was pared by 5 bases and J by 5 bases, with 15 bases between. CDR3: CASSNDPDRTEAFF. In DNA, the CDR3 is TGTGCCAGCAGCAACGATCCAGACAGAACTGAAGCTTTCTTT.